The text below deals with one T cell receptor (beta chain). Mismatch with germline at one junction end may stem from a read error. The sample originates from a study of cytomegalovirus exposure and HLA in healthy donors. This CDR3 is built from 16 residues. CDR1 and CDR2 (germline): SGHVS, FQNEAQ. With 60 Vbeta and 13 Jbeta primers, the PCR was carried out. Clones were read by immunoSEQ multiplex PCR, and TCRdb kept only the in-frame ones, dropping some. The repertoire includes some 140,000 clones, roughly 79% of them detected once, and approximately 1.6% sits in the top ten. Specimen: PBMCs. The receptor was isolated from a woman between 18 and 29 years old in good health and CMV-seronegative. This chain joins TRBV7-8 and TRBJ1-3; tentative D call: TRBD1 (5 bases). CDR3 residues: CASSLVPGLIGNAIYF. CDR3 coding DNA: TGTGCCAGCAGTCTTGTGCCAGGGCTGATTGGAAACGCCATATATTTT.